Following are 17 T cell receptor beta chains from one sample sequenced in a study of blood T cell repertoires in COVID-19. Profiling relied on immunoSEQ multiplex PCR, and the TCRdb table lists in-frame clones only, not all of them. The table shows 200,000 to 250,000 clones, with roughly 87% occurring only once. Sequencing input: peripheral blood. The source of these receptors is a man aged 40-49 years with active or convalescent COVID-19.

The rearrangement uses TRBV6-1 and TRBJ2-1; no definite D call. Per the germline V gene, CDR1 is MNHNS and CDR2 is SASEGT. This CDR3 contains 15 residues. Trimming shortened V by 2 bases and J by 0 bases, and 8 bases separated the two germline ends. The CDR3, as DNA: TGTGCCAGCAGTGAATTCAAGAGCTCCTACAATGAGCAGTTCTTC. Translated, it gives CASSEFKSSYNEQFF.

V and J are TRBV5-5 and TRBJ1-1, with 8 bases aligning to TRBD1. V lost 2 bases, J lost 1 base, and 7 bases stayed unmatched. Looked up from germline, CDR1 is SGHKS and CDR2 is YYEKEE (reference sequence). The CDR3 loop spans 16 amino acids. CDR3 coding DNA: TGTGCCAGCAGCTTAGGACAGGGCGGGGGGAACACTGAAGCTTTCTTT. It encodes CASSLGQGGGNTEAFF.

The chain combines TRBV28 with TRBJ2-5; the D is unclear. V lost 5 bases to trimming and J lost 0 bases, with 10 bases between them. CDR1 and CDR2 (germline): MDHEN, SYDVKM. The CDR3 contains 14 residues. The CDR3 DNA sequence: TGTGCCAGCAGTCCCCCTACCGACCAAGAGACCCAGTACTTC. It is translated as CASSPPTDQETQYF.

The chain has TRBV11-2 and TRBJ1-1, with 7 bases identical to TRBD1. The CDR3 covers 14 residues. Unmatched junction bases numbered 6, after V lost 4 bases and J lost 4 bases. Germline V gene lookup returns CDR1 SGHAT and CDR2 FQNNGV. CDR3 nucleotide sequence: TGTGCCAGCAGCTCCCTTAGACAGGGCACTGAAGCTTTCTTT. Its protein product is CASSSLRQGTEAFF.

The chain is built from TRBV7-9 and TRBJ2-1; 14 positions agree with TRBD2. The CDR3 loop spans 17 amino acids. J gave up 9 bases and V 5 bases, and 12 bases lay outside the gene matches. Germline loops: CDR1 SEHNR, CDR2 FQNEAQ (reference sequence). The CDR3 nucleotides are TGTGCCAGCAGCCTCCCTAGGGGACTAGCGGGAGAAAGTGAGCAGTTCTTC. Translating gives CASSLPRGLAGESEQFF.

This chain connects TRBV24-1 to TRBJ2-5; D call uncertain. V lost 0 bases to trimming and J lost 5 bases, with 6 bases between them. Germline CDR1 reads KGHDR; CDR2 reads SFDVKD. CDR3 length: 13 amino acids. DNA of the CDR3: TGTGCCACCAGTGATTTGAGAGAGGAGACCCAGTACTTC. Translated: CATSDLREETQYF.

The chain uses TRBV5-1 and TRBJ1-5; possible D gene TRBD1, 6 bases. The CDR3 is made up of 13 amino acids. CDR1 and CDR2 from the germline V gene are SGHRS and YFSETQ. V lost 4 bases and J lost 4, with 9 bases in between. The CDR3 loop reads CASSEGGNQPQHF. The CDR3 DNA is TGCGCCAGCAGCGAGGGGGGGAATCAGCCCCAGCATTTT.

This sequence joins TRBV18 and TRBJ1-6; 8 nucleotides agree with TRBD1. The V segment lost 3 bases and the J segment 10 bases; nucleotides outside the gene matches: 8. The germline gives CDR1 KGHSH, CDR2 LQKENI. This CDR3 has 15 residues. CDR3 in amino acids: CASSPRGPDLSPLHF. CDR3 DNA: TGTGCCAGCTCACCCAGGGGGCCCGATCTGTCACCCCTCCACTTT. Combining the CDR3 with reference TRBV18 and TRBJ1-6 gives the whole variable domain NAGVMQNPRHLVRRRGQEARLRCSPMKGHSHVYWYRQLPEEGLKFMVYLQKENIIDESGMPKERFSAEFPKEGPSILRIQQVVRGDSAAYFCASSPRGPDLSPLHFGNGTRLTVT.

The chain recombines TRBV21-1 with TRBJ2-1; TRBD2, as called in the table, went unchecked against the DNA. TRBV21-1 is assigned pseudogene status. The CDR3 sequence is 16 residues long. The CDR3 is CASRGPGTSGRDEQFF. DNA for the CDR3: TGTGCCAGCCGGGGCCCCGGGACTAGCGGGAGAGATGAGCAGTTCTTC.

The chain has TRBV11-2 and TRBJ1-2; TRBD1 matches at 8 bases. This CDR3 has 14 amino acids. Germline V gene data show CDR1 as SGHAT and CDR2 as FQNNGV. Losses at the gene ends were 1 base for V and 6 bases for J; bases not matched to a gene: 4. The CDR3 sequence: CASSLVGQGDGYTF. The DNA of the CDR3 is TGTGCCAGCAGCTTAGTAGGACAGGGAGATGGCTACACCTTC.

The rearrangement uses TRBV7-8 and TRBJ2-2; 9 bases align to TRBD1. CDR3 size: 17 residues. Per the germline V gene, CDR1 is SGHVS and CDR2 is FQNEAQ. V lost 4 bases, J lost 4 bases, and 10 bases stayed unmatched. The DNA of the CDR3 is TGTGCCAGCAGCTCAAAGCATTACAGGGGGCTCACCGGGGAGCTGTTTTTT. Amino acids: CASSSKHYRGLTGELFF.

The rearrangement joins TRBV10-3 to TRBJ1-4; TRBD1 agrees at 7 bases. This CDR3 region has 15 residues. Trimming removed 2 bases from V and 7 bases from J; junction bases left unmatched: 7. Per germline, CDR1 ENHRY and CDR2 SYGVKD. The CDR3 reads CAISEREGAIEKLFF. The CDR3 nucleotides are TGTGCCATCAGTGAGCGTGAGGGGGCGATTGAAAAACTGTTTTTT.

The chain joins TRBV5-6 to TRBJ2-5; 15 bases are shared with TRBD2. Germline CDR1 and CDR2: SGHDT and YYEEEE. The CDR3 loop spans 17 amino acids. With 1 base clipped from V and 4 bases from J, the junction kept 5 bases outside the gene matches. The CDR3 is CASSLPGLAGGGETQYF. CDR3 DNA: TGTGCCAGCAGCTTGCCGGGACTAGCGGGAGGAGGAGAGACCCAGTACTTC. Together with reference TRBV5-6 and TRBJ2-5, the CDR3 gives the full variable domain: DAGVTQSPTHLIKTRGQQVTLRCSPKSGHDTVSWYQQALGQGPQFIFQYYEEEERQRGNFPDRFSGHQFPNYSSELNVNALLLGDSALYLCASSLPGLAGGGETQYFGPGTRLLVL.

The chain links TRBV3-1 (or the pseudogene TRBV3-2) to TRBJ1-4, with TRBD1 as a possible D gene (5 bases). The V and J ends lost 1 base and 8 bases respectively, with 11 bases between them. The germline V gene encodes CDR1 LGHDT and CDR2 YNNKEL (reference sequence). The CDR3 has 14 amino acids. The CDR3, as DNA: TGTGCCAGCAGCCAAGCCGGGGGGAGGGAAAAACTGTTTTTT. This codes for CASSQAGGREKLFF.

DNA of the CDR3: TGTGCCAGCAGCATCCAGGGTATAGCTGAAGCTTTCTTT. Translated, it gives CASSIQGIAEAFF. V usage is TRBV12-3 or TRBV12-4 and J usage is TRBJ1-1; a possible D gene is TRBD1 (5 bases). This CDR3 region has 13 residues. Trimming removed 6 bases from V and 6 bases from J, with 14 bases in between.

The rearrangement uses TRBV2 and TRBJ2-7, with D uncertain. The germline CDR1 and CDR2 sequences are SNHLY and FYNNEI. The V end lost 4 bases, the J end lost 2 bases, and 12 bases lay between the germline ends. CDR3 size: 14 residues. Written as DNA, the CDR3 is TGTGCCAGCAGTGTGGCCGTGCCCCCCTACGAGCAGTACTTC. Translation gives CASSVAVPPYEQYF.

The gene calls are TRBV11-2 and TRBJ1-4; TRBD1 agrees at 11 bases. This CDR3 spans 14 amino acids. Losses at the gene ends were 6 bases for V and 6 bases for J; bases not matched to a gene: 3. Looked up from germline, CDR1 is SGHAT and CDR2 is FQNNGV. The DNA for the CDR3 is TGTGCCAGCAGTAGGACAGGGGGCGATGAAAAACTGTTTTTT. Its translation: CASSRTGGDEKLFF.